The 16 T cell receptor beta chains below all came from one sample that was sequenced in a study of shared clonotypes between healthy human individuals. CD45RO negativity and positive selection for CCR7 defined naive CD8 cells, a population that excluded terminally differentiated effector memory CD45RA+ cells. The protocol was immunoSEQ multiplex PCR, while the TCRdb copy is restricted to in-frame clones and leaves out a portion. The sample holds about 2 million clones, approximately 94% seen once. The sample consisted of naive CD8+ T cells sorted from blood. The receptors originated from a man between 18 and 29 years old in good health.

V usage is TRBV9 and J usage is TRBJ2-3, with no clear D. The germline CDR1 and CDR2 sequences are SGDLS and YYNGEE. V shed 0 bases and J shed 0 bases, with 11 bases lying between them. This CDR3 has 16 amino acids. The CDR3 is CASSVGYLGSTDTQYF. CDR3 nucleotide sequence: TGTGCCAGCAGCGTAGGGTATCTGGGAAGCACAGATACGCAGTATTTT. Drawing the rest from reference TRBV9 and TRBJ2-3, the complete variable domain is DSGVTQTPKHLITATGQRVTLRCSPRSGDLSVYWYQQSLDQGLQFLIQYYNGEERAKGNILERFSAQQFPDLHSELNLSSLELGDSALYFCASSVGYLGSTDTQYFGPGTRLTVL.

The rearrangement joins TRBV28 to TRBJ2-5; 7 nucleotides line up with TRBD1. The CDR3 contains 17 residues. CDR1 is MDHEN, CDR2 SYDVKM, per germline. After removal of 6 bases from V and 4 bases from J, the junction contained 17 bases not matched to a gene. CDR3 sequence reads: CASRPGTAPIMGETQYF. CDR3 DNA sequence: TGTGCCAGCAGACCCGGGACAGCGCCCATAATGGGAGAGACCCAGTACTTC. The complete variable domain, with remaining parts taken from reference TRBV28 and TRBJ2-5, reads DVKVTQSSRYLVKRTGEKVFLECVQDMDHENMFWYRQDPGLGLRLIYFSYDVKMKEKGDIPEGYSVSREKKERFSLILESASTNQTSMYLCASRPGTAPIMGETQYFGPGTRLLVL.

This chain connects TRBV10-3 to TRBJ2-1; 8 bases match TRBD2. Germline V CDR1 and CDR2: ENHRY, SYGVKD. V shed 3 bases and J 6 bases; nucleotides not matched to a gene: 7. This CDR3 region has 15 residues. CDR3: CAISDLSGIFNEQFF. CDR3 bases: TGTGCCATCAGTGATCTTAGCGGGATATTCAATGAGCAGTTCTTC.

The rearrangement joins TRBV29-1 to TRBJ2-1; no reliable D call. Germline V gene lookup returns CDR1 SQVTM and CDR2 ANQGSEA. V shed 7 bases and J shed 3 bases, with 10 bases lying between them. The CDR3 spans 12 residues. CDR3 nucleotides: TGCAGCGCCCTCAAAGACTACAATGAGCAGTTCTTC. Translated, it gives CSALKDYNEQFF.

This clone came up once. This chain connects TRBV28 to TRBJ2-7, with 7 bases fitting TRBD2. V shed 2 bases and J 6 bases; nucleotides not matched to a gene: 10. Per germline, CDR1 MDHEN and CDR2 SYDVKM. The CDR3 is 15 amino acids. The CDR3 here is CASSLRAPGGSEQYF. The CDR3 region has the DNA TGTGCCAGCAGTTTAAGGGCTCCGGGAGGTAGCGAGCAGTACTTC. Combining the CDR3 with reference TRBV28 and TRBJ2-7 gives the whole variable domain DVKVTQSSRYLVKRTGEKVFLECVQDMDHENMFWYRQDPGLGLRLIYFSYDVKMKEKGDIPEGYSVSREKKERFSLILESASTNQTSMYLCASSLRAPGGSEQYFGPGTRLTVT.

The V call is TRBV27, the J call TRBJ2-5; 7 bases line up with TRBD1. This CDR3 is 16 amino acids long. From germline, CDR1 is MNHEY and CDR2 SMNVEV (reference sequence). J was trimmed by 4 bases and V by 6 bases; bases with no gene match: 14. In DNA, the CDR3 is TGTGCCAGCAGCTTCCTATCCGCACAGGGGCCAGAGACCCAGTACTTC. This encodes CASSFLSAQGPETQYF.

This rearrangement joins TRBV28 to TRBJ1-3, with a possible D match to TRBD1 (6 bases). Germline loops: CDR1 MDHEN, CDR2 SYDVKM. The CDR3 is 14 amino acids. V lost 5 bases, J lost 4 bases, and 12 bases lay in between. The CDR3 loop is CASSHQGWGNTIYF. CDR3 DNA sequence: TGTGCCAGCAGTCATCAGGGGTGGGGAAACACCATATATTTT.

The V and J genes are TRBV11-2 and TRBJ2-7, with TRBD1 matching over 7 bases. Germline values: CDR1 SGHAT, CDR2 FQNNGV. This CDR3 region has 14 residues. The junction had 5 bases not matched to a gene; V was cut back by 5 bases and J by 1 base. CDR3 amino acids: CASSMGQISYEQYF. The CDR3, as DNA: TGTGCCAGCAGCATGGGACAGATTTCCTACGAGCAGTACTTC.

CDR3 nucleotides: TGTGCCAGCAGAAAGGGGCAGGCTTATAATTCACCCCTCCACTTT. Amino acid sequence: CASRKGQAYNSPLHF. V usage is TRBV2 and J usage is TRBJ1-6; a weak D match, TRBD1 (5 bases). Trimming shortened V by 6 bases and J by 4 bases, and 13 bases separated the two germline ends. This CDR3 spans 15 amino acids. Germline V lookup: CDR1 SNHLY, CDR2 FYNNEI. Full variable domain (rest looked up from reference TRBV2 and TRBJ1-6): EPEVTQTPSHQVTQMGQEVILRCVPISNHLYFYWYRQILGQKVEFLVSFYNNEISEKSEIFDDQFSVERPDGSNFTLKIRSTKLEDSAMYFCASRKGQAYNSPLHFGNGTRLTVT.

Comment on this clone: Other DNA sequences in this specimen translate into the identical CDR3. This CDR3 reads CASSLVGEETQYF. The CDR3, as DNA: TGTGCCAGCAGCTTAGTTGGTGAAGAGACCCAGTACTTC. The rearrangement links TRBV11-2 to TRBJ2-5; D is unclear. Looked up from germline, CDR1 is SGHAT and CDR2 is FQNNGV. Trimming pared 1 base from V and 3 bases from J, leaving 6 bases between. The CDR3 runs to 13 residues.

V is TRBV2 and J is TRBJ2-2, with 9 bases that match TRBD2. J gave up 8 bases and V 8 bases, and 9 bases lay outside the gene matches. The CDR3 is made up of 14 amino acids. Germline CDR1 is SNHLY and CDR2 is FYNNEI. The CDR3 nucleotides read TGTGCCAGCCAAGGACTAGCGCGAGCGGGGGAGCTGTTTTTT. It codes for CASQGLARAGELFF.

V usage is TRBV4-3 and J usage is TRBJ2-3, with D maybe TRBD2 (5 bases). Germline V CDR1 and CDR2: LGHNA, YSLEER. V was trimmed by 4 bases and J by 6 bases, leaving 11 bases between them. The length of the CDR3 is 13 residues. The CDR3 reads CASSPAVADTQYF. The CDR3 DNA sequence: TGCGCCAGCAGCCCCGCGGTAGCGGATACGCAGTATTTT.

CDR3 sequence reads: CASSAAGDYEQYF. In nucleotides, the CDR3 is TGTGCCAGCAGCGCTGCAGGGGACTACGAGCAGTACTTC. J is TRBJ2-5 and V is TRBV7-9; tentative D call: TRBD1 (6 bases). The J call may be mistaken, given a closer DNA end match to TRBJ2-7. CDR3 length: 13 residues. Germline V CDR1 and CDR2: SEHNR, FQNEAQ (reference sequence).

V is TRBV13 and J is TRBJ2-7, with D maybe TRBD2 (6 bases). Germline values: CDR1 PRHDT, CDR2 FYEKMQ (reference sequence). V was clipped by 5 bases and J by 7 bases, with 15 bases between them. The CDR3 consists of 13 residues. The DNA of the CDR3 is TGTGCCAGCAGCCTCCGGGCCGCGGGGGAGCAGTACTTC. This encodes CASSLRAAGEQYF. Supplemented by reference TRBV13 and TRBJ2-7, the full variable domain reads AAGVIQSPRHLIKEKRETATLKCYPIPRHDTVYWYQQGPGQDPQFLISFYEKMQSDKGSIPDRFSAQQFSDYHSELNMSSLELGDSALYFCASSLRAAGEQYFGPGTRLTVT.

V gene TRBV27 combines with J gene TRBJ2-5, with D unclear. V lost 5 bases to trimming and J lost 5 bases, with 12 bases between them. This CDR3 region has 13 residues. Germline V CDR1 and CDR2: MNHEY, SMNVEV (reference sequence). The CDR3 reads CASSRLLGETQYF. CDR3 DNA sequence: TGTGCCAGCAGTCGGTTGCTAGGGGAGACCCAGTACTTC.

The V gene is TRBV2, the J gene TRBJ2-1; 8 positions match TRBD1. CDR3 size: 16 residues. V shed 3 bases, J shed 0 bases, and the junction held 4 bases outside the gene matches. Germline CDR1 reads SNHLY; CDR2 reads FYNNEI. The CDR3 here is CASSEWGTGSYNEQFF. The CDR3 DNA is TGTGCCAGCAGTGAGTGGGGGACAGGCTCCTACAATGAGCAGTTCTTC.